This T cell receptor beta chain was documented in a study of blood T cell repertoires in COVID-19. Study-wide background: Some COVID-19 samples were acute and others convalescent; all came from the United States, Italy and Spain. PBMCs, B-cell-depleted T cells, or T cells were the source of the cDNA or gDNA that made up the material.

V lost 6 bases to trimming and J lost 2 bases; unmatched junction nucleotides: 3. Germline CDR1 MNHEY, CDR2 SVGAGI. CDR3 size: 13 residues. Original data processing: How many nucleated cells were present was estimated from reference gene primer amplification. Using immunoSEQ multiplex PCR, the repertoire was profiled, and TCRdb retains in-frame clones only, with some absent. V, J and clone size reflect that table, while D and trimming were determined from the DNA. The sample yields around 110,000 clones, around four fifths seen once. This TCR came from a man aged 25 to 40 with acute or convalescent COVID-19. Sequencing used peripheral blood. V and J are TRBV6-5 and TRBJ1-2; 7 bases agree with TRBD1. CDR3 sequence: CASSPTGNYGYTF. In DNA form, the CDR3 reads TGTGCCAGCAGCCCGACAGGGAACTATGGCTACACCTTC.